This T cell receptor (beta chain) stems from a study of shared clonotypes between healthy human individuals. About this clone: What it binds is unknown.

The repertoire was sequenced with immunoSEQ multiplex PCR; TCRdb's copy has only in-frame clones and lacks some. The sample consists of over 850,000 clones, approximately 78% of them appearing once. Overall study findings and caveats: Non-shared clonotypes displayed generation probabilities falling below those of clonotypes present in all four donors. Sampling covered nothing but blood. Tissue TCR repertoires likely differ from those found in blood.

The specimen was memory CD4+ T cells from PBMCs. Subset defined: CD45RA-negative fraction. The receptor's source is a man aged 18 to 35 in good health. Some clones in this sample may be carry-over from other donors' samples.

The CDR3 is CASSDFGELFF. CDR3 bases: TGTGCCAGCAGTGATTTCGGGGAGCTGTTTTTT. The chain links TRBV25-1 to TRBJ2-2; D is unclear. The CDR3 has 11 amino acids. V lost 3 bases to trimming and J lost 7 bases, with 3 bases between them. The V gene's germline CDR1 is MGHDK and CDR2 SYGVNS.